What follows describes a single T cell receptor beta chain. This entry comes from a study of blood T cell repertoires in COVID-19. The CDR3 contains 13 residues. CDR1 is MNHEY and CDR2 is SMNVEV in the germline V gene (reference sequence). V was clipped by 6 bases and J by 6 bases, with 14 bases between them. Assay used: immunoSEQ multiplex PCR; TCRdb lists only in-frame clones, some missing. The sample contains some 300,000 clones, nearly 90% of which appear only once. The TCR was taken from a woman aged 40-49 years with COVID-19, enrolled during active disease. Sequenced sample: peripheral blood. This rearrangement joins TRBV27 to TRBJ1-2; the D gene is possibly TRBD1 (5 bases). This chain's CDR3 is CASRYLAGDGYTF. The CDR3 DNA is TGTGCCAGCAGATACCTCGCGGGGGATGGCTACACCTTC.